Listed below are T cell receptor beta chains from one sample, sequenced in a study of a mutant IDH1 vaccine in newly diagnosed glioma. Assay: immunoSEQ multiplex PCR; the TCRdb copy retains only in-frame clones and omits some. The profile shows around 34,000 clones, 81% of them singletons. No antigen has been identified for these receptors. Here the sequenced sample was PBMCs, taken from a glioma patient whose treatment included an IDH1 peptide vaccine. The receptors here all came from a man in his forties with glioma. Both conserved end residues are part of each CDR3. D genes are given only for firm matches. Part of the rows lack a size; the others show once, few, many or a class for expanded clones.

NA	TRBJ2-2	NA	TRBV5-4	CASSLALANTGELFF	TGTGCCAGCAGCTTGGCGCTAGCTAACACCGGGGAGCTGTTTTTT
TRBD1	TRBJ1-5	NA	TRBV5-1	CASSLDGRGNNQPQHF	TGCGCCAGCAGCTTGGACGGCAGGGGGAACAATCAGCCCCAGCATTTT
NA	TRBJ1-2	NA	TRBV4-3	CASSQATGTPVSGYTF	TGCGCCAGCAGCCAAGCTACCGGGACGCCTGTGAGCGGCTACACCTTC
NA	TRBJ2-7	NA	TRBV19	CASSKRDGSYEQYF	TGTGCCAGTAGTAAACGGGACGGCTCCTACGAGCAGTACTTC
TRBD1	TRBJ2-1	NA	TRBV19	CATSPTGLTYNEQFF	TGTGCCACTTCCCCGACAGGGTTGACCTACAATGAGCAGTTCTTC
TRBD1	TRBJ2-5	NA	TRBV6-1	CASSEDTGTGKETQYF	TGTGCCAGCAGTGAGGACACCGGGACAGGCAAAGAGACCCAGTACTTC
NA	TRBJ2-7	NA	TRBV18	CASSAGSSYEQYF	TGTGCCAGCTCAGCAGGGAGCTCCTACGAGCAGTACTTC
TRBD2	TRBJ2-5	NA	TRBV5-4	CASSLDSGRWETQYF	TGTGCCAGCAGCTTGGACAGCGGGAGGTGGGAGACCCAGTACTTC
NA	TRBJ2-3	NA	TRBV9	CASSVGSRNTDTQYF	TGTGCCAGCAGCGTAGGTTCAAGAAACACAGATACGCAGTATTTT
TRBD2	TRBJ2-5	NA	TRBV2	CASSSVAGTSGTGGQETQYF	TGTGCCAGCAGTTCCGTCGCCGGGACTAGCGGGACTGGGGGACAAGAGACCCAGTACTTC
NA	TRBJ1-2	once	TRBV27	CASSQRLGGTWGYTF	TGTGCCAGCAGCCAAAGGCTGGGTGGGACGTGGGGCTACACCTTC
NA	TRBJ1-1	few	TRBV11-1	CASSLSNTEAFF	TGTGCCAGCAGCCTGAGCAACACTGAAGCTTTCTTT
NA	TRBJ1-1	NA	TRBV10-1	CASSVDRNTEAFF	TGCGCCAGCAGTGTGGACAGGAACACTGAAGCTTTCTTT
NA	TRBJ2-2	NA	TRBV11-3	CASSLVTGRLNTGELFF	TGTGCCAGCAGCTTGGTCACCGGGAGACTTAACACCGGGGAGCTGTTTTTT
NA	TRBJ2-7	NA	TRBV23-1	CASSHYRLGEDEQYF	TGCGCCAGCAGTCATTATAGATTAGGGGAGGACGAGCAGTACTTC
NA	TRBJ1-6	NA	TRBV10-3	CAISERVNSPLHF	TGTGCCATCAGTGAGAGGGTTAATTCACCCCTCCACTTT
NA	TRBJ2-6	NA	TRBV2	CASSEIGQGLPGANVLTF	TGTGCCAGCAGTGAGATTGGGCAGGGGTTGCCTGGGGCCAACGTCCTGACTTTC
NA	TRBJ1-1	few	TRBV6-5	CASSYSRDTFF	TGTGCCAGCAGTTACTCCAGGGATACTTTCTTT
NA	TRBJ2-7	NA	TRBV12-5	CASGLARTLAGYEQYF	TGTGCTAGTGGTTTGGCTCGGACTCTCGCAGGCTACGAGCAGTACTTC
TRBD2	TRBJ2-3	NA	TRBV7-2	CASSLGPAGGPDTQYF	TGTGCCAGCAGCTTAGGCCCAGCGGGAGGGCCGGATACGCAGTATTTT
TRBD1	TRBJ1-1	NA	TRBV7-6	CASSLLGRGGNTEAFF	TGTGCCAGCAGCCTCCTGGGCAGGGGGGGGAACACTGAAGCTTTCTTT
NA	TRBJ2-7	NA	TRBV2	CASNPGSRAYEQYF	TGTGCCAGCAACCCCGGGTCTAGGGCCTACGAGCAGTACTTC
TRBD1	TRBJ2-3	NA	TRBV7-6	CASSVKGAGTDTQYF	TGTGCCAGCAGCGTAAAGGGGGCCGGCACAGATACGCAGTATTTT
NA	TRBJ2-3	NA	TRBV9	CASSVVQGRGPDTQYF	TGTGCCAGCAGCGTAGTACAGGGTAGGGGCCCAGATACGCAGTATTTT
TRBD2	TRBJ2-5	NA	TRBV11-2	CASSSPAGIGETQYF	TGTGCCAGCAGCTCCCCAGCGGGGATAGGGGAGACCCAGTACTTC
NA	TRBJ1-2	NA	TRBV4-2	CASSLRDYGYTF	TGTGCCAGCAGCCTTAGAGACTATGGCTACACCTTC
NA	TRBJ1-1	NA	TRBV5-6	CASRPGRPFF	TGTGCCAGCAGACCGGGACGGCCGTTTTTT
NA	TRBJ1-1	few	TRBV6-6	CASSERTEAFF	TGTGCCAGCAGCGAACGCACTGAAGCTTTCTTT
TRBD1	TRBJ1-6	NA	TRBV4-1	CASSQSADRGNSPLHF	TGCGCCAGCAGCCAATCTGCCGACAGGGGGAATTCACCCCTCCACTTT
NA	TRBJ2-1	NA	TRBV7-6	CASSSPYRGGGNEQFF	TGTGCCAGCAGCTCACCCTATAGGGGGGGTGGAAATGAGCAGTTCTTC
TRBD2	TRBJ2-2	NA	TRBV19	CATSNPGTSINGELFF	TGTGCCACATCAAACCCAGGGACTAGCATAAACGGGGAGCTGTTTTTT
NA	TRBJ2-2	NA	TRBV18	CASSPGATGELFF	TGTGCCAGCTCACCAGGGGCCACCGGGGAGCTGTTTTTT
TRBD1	TRBJ1-6	NA	TRBV5-4	CASSHPDRDNSPLHF	TGTGCCAGCAGCCACCCGGACAGGGACAATTCACCCCTCCACTTT